A selection of T cell receptor beta chains follows, all from one sample in a study of T cell responses to AZD1222 COVID-19 vaccine. Libraries were prepared by immunoSEQ multiplex PCR; TCRdb keeps only in-frame clonotypes and omits some of them. The sample has around 89,000 clones; 75% to 90% are singletons. This sample comprised peripheral blood, obtained 28 days after the second AZD1222 dose. Receptor source: an adult who received the AZD1222 COVID-19 vaccine. Each CDR3 is given with its conserved first and last residue. A D gene is named only where the DNA matches it firmly. A row's size may be missing; if present it is once, few, many or a size class.

>NA|TRBJ1-1|NA|TRBV3-1/TRBV3-2
CASSQGGLGDTEAFF
TGTGCCAGCAGCCAGGGTGGTCTAGGGGACACTGAAGCTTTCTTT
>NA|TRBJ1-1|few|TRBV7-9
CASSYNRNTEAFF
TGTGCCAGCAGCTATAACAGGAACACTGAAGCTTTCTTT
>NA|TRBJ2-5|NA|TRBV18
CASSPLTRGETQYF
TGTGCCAGCTCACCACTCACCCGCGGGGAGACCCAGTACTTC
>NA|TRBJ2-1|NA|TRBV12-3/TRBV12-4
CASSPPLKPEQFF
TGTGCCAGCAGTCCCCCCTTAAAACCGGAGCAGTTCTTC
>NA|TRBJ1-5|NA|TRBV7-2
CASSLVVGGQPQHF
TGTGCCAGCAGCTTGGTTGTCGGGGGACAGCCCCAGCATTTT
>NA|TRBJ1-5|once|TRBV12-3/TRBV12-4
CASVGQTNQPQHF
TGTGCCAGCGTCGGGCAGACCAATCAGCCCCAGCATTTT
>TRBD1|TRBJ1-4|NA|TRBV28
CASLNRGTNEKLFF
TGTGCCAGTTTGAACAGGGGCACTAATGAAAAACTGTTTTTT
>NA|TRBJ1-1|NA|TRBV6-5
CASSYGRGKTEAFF
TGTGCCAGCAGTTACGGGCGGGGGAAAACTGAAGCTTTCTTT
>TRBD2|TRBJ2-1|NA|TRBV14
CASSPTRGGRTYNEQFF
TGTGCCAGCAGTCCCACCCGGGGGGGCCGGACCTACAATGAGCAGTTCTTC
>NA|TRBJ1-1|NA|TRBV29-1
CSASGTSIYEAFF
TGCAGCGCATCCGGGACGTCAATTTATGAAGCTTTCTTT
>NA|TRBJ2-5|NA|TRBV4-3
CASSLSRGRETQYF
TGCGCCAGCAGCCTCAGTCGGGGCCGGGAGACCCAGTACTTC
>TRBD1|TRBJ1-2|NA|TRBV3-1/TRBV3-2
CASSQDGYRGNGYTF
TGTGCCAGCAGCCAAGACGGATACAGGGGCAATGGCTACACCTTC
>NA|TRBJ1-5|once|TRBV28
CASSLYGSYSNQPQHF
TGTGCCAGCAGTTTATACGGCAGCTATAGCAATCAGCCCCAGCATTTT
>NA|TRBJ2-7|NA|TRBV9
CARREWGGGNEQYF
TGTGCCAGGCGGGAGTGGGGGGGCGGAAACGAGCAGTACTTC
>TRBD1|TRBJ2-1|NA|TRBV10-1
CASSEGLTGRQDNEQFF
TGCGCCAGCAGTGAGGGCCTGACAGGGCGGCAGGACAATGAGCAGTTCTTC
>TRBD2|TRBJ2-1|once|TRBV13
CASSKAGGAYNEQFF
TGTGCCAGCAGCAAAGCGGGGGGCGCCTACAATGAGCAGTTCTTC
>TRBD1|TRBJ1-2|NA|TRBV7-3
CASSLGPTGGNYGYTF
TGTGCCAGCAGCTTGGGTCCGACAGGGGGCAACTATGGCTACACCTTC
>TRBD2|TRBJ2-2|once|TRBV5-1
CASRAPLAGGPSGELFF
TGCGCCAGCAGGGCTCCTCTCGCGGGGGGGCCTTCCGGGGAGCTGTTTTTT
>NA|TRBJ1-2|NA|TRBV12-3/TRBV12-4
CASSLAPRDGYTF
TGTGCCAGCAGTTTAGCGCCGAGGGATGGCTACACCTTC
>NA|TRBJ1-2|NA|TRBV7-2
CASSLAAVSYGYTF
TGTGCCAGCAGCTTGGCAGCCGTCTCCTATGGCTACACCTTC
>NA|TRBJ1-5|NA|TRBV7-2
CASEGRPRGQGQPQHF
TGTGCCAGCGAGGGCAGACCAAGGGGTCAGGGTCAGCCCCAGCATTTT
>NA|TRBJ1-2|NA|TRBV7-2
CASSLGGRQGYTF
TGTGCCAGCAGCCTAGGGGGTCGACAGGGCTACACCTTC
>NA|TRBJ1-3|NA|TRBV4-2
CASSQGNTIYF
TGTGCCAGCAGCCAAGGAAACACCATATATTTT
>NA|TRBJ2-3|NA|TRBV5-8
CASSLGGRSLLGDTQYF
TGTGCCAGCAGCTTGGGAGGTCGGTCCTTATTGGGAGATACGCAGTATTTT
>TRBD2|TRBJ2-5|NA|TRBV11-2
CASSHLGGVQETQYF
TGTGCCAGCAGTCACCTGGGGGGGGTCCAAGAGACCCAGTACTTC
>NA|TRBJ1-6|NA|TRBV12-5
CASGYRVDSPLHF
TGTGCTAGTGGGTACAGGGTCGATTCACCCCTCCACTTT
>NA|TRBJ1-5|NA|TRBV15
CATSRVPGPGLPQHF
TGTGCCACCAGCAGAGTCCCCGGTCCGGGGTTGCCCCAGCATTTT
>TRBD2|TRBJ2-7|NA|TRBV6-2/TRBV6-3
CASSPRGGGTYEQYF
TGTGCCAGCAGCCCTCGGGGCGGGGGTACCTACGAGCAGTACTTC
>TRBD2|TRBJ2-2|NA|TRBV6-6
CASSLTGGRTGELFF
TGTGCCAGCAGTCTGACGGGGGGTAGGACCGGGGAGCTGTTTTTT
>NA|TRBJ2-3|NA|TRBV5-4
CASSRGSTQYF
TGTGCCAGCAGCCGAGGAAGTACGCAGTATTTT
>TRBD1|TRBJ1-5|once|TRBV2
CASTRQGELPNQPQHF
TGTGCCAGCACTAGACAGGGGGAATTACCCAATCAGCCCCAGCATTTT
>TRBD1|TRBJ2-5|NA|TRBV5-1
CASSFGDRDQETQYF
TGCGCCAGCAGCTTTGGAGACAGGGACCAAGAGACCCAGTACTTC
>NA|TRBJ1-2|NA|TRBV19
CASSIAGRTHYGYTF
TGTGCCAGTAGTATAGCGGGTCGGACACACTATGGCTACACCTTC